These 16 T cell receptor beta chains came from one sample sequenced in a study of blood T cells in healthy people across ages. With a J-beta primer mix and a sample-barcoded 5' primer, a second PCR ran roughly 7 to 11 cycles. TCRdb used MiXCR to reprocess the 5' RACE reads, holding one entry per CDR3 protein. The sample lists about 290,000 distinct CDR3 sequences; 25% to 30% were seen once. Sequencing was performed on blood. These receptors were collected from a woman between 65 and 79 years old in good health.

The chain joins TRBV5-1 to TRBJ2-3; 8 positions agree with TRBD2. Trimming cost V 1 base and J 0 bases; bases outside gene matches: 10. Germline-derived CDR1 and CDR2 are SGHRS and YFSETQ. The CDR3 covers 18 residues. The CDR3 DNA follows: TGCGCCAGCAGCTTGTCGCCGGGAGGGACCACTAGCACAGATACGCAGTATTTT. The encoded protein is CASSLSPGGTTSTDTQYF.

V and J are TRBV7-2 and TRBJ1-3; D is unclear. Germline CDR1 is SGHTA and CDR2 is FQGNSA. CDR3 length: 17 amino acids. V lost 4 bases and J 4 bases, leaving 20 bases between the germline ends. The CDR3 DNA is TGTGCCAGCAGCTCAGAGGGCTCGGCGGTAGCGGGAAACACCATATATTTT. Its protein product is CASSSEGSAVAGNTIYF.

A few counts support this clonotype. The chain is built from TRBV5-6 and TRBJ1-2, with D unresolved. The CDR3 extends over 11 amino acids. Germline loops: CDR1 SGHDT, CDR2 YYEEEE. V lost 4 bases and J lost 10, with 11 bases in between. CDR3 residues: CASSRASIYTF. The CDR3 DNA reads TGTGCCAGCAGCCGGGCCTCCATCTACACCTTC.

The chain links TRBV20-1 to TRBJ1-2; tentative D call: TRBD1 (5 bases). The CDR3 is 14 amino acids. Trimming pared 3 bases from V and 6 bases from J, leaving 17 bases between. Germline CDR1 and CDR2: DFQATT and SNEGSKA (reference sequence). CDR3 loop: CSARSQVGRDGYTF. Written as DNA, the CDR3 is TGCAGTGCTAGGTCGCAAGTGGGGCGTGATGGCTACACCTTC.

A word on this clonotype: A read error may account for a junction end that differs from germline. The chain links TRBV3-1 to TRBJ2-2, with D perhaps matching TRBD1 or TRBD2 (5 bases each). The CDR3 is made up of 11 amino acids. Germline V lookup: CDR1 LGHDT, CDR2 YNNKEL (reference sequence). This CDR3 is CASSQLGVLFF. DNA for the CDR3: TGTGCCAGCAGCCAACTGGGGGTGCTGTTTTTT.

This clonotype showed up many times. The V gene is TRBV12-3 or TRBV12-4, the J gene TRBJ2-1, with 7 bases identical to TRBD2. The CDR3 totals 15 residues. Trimming cost V 5 bases and J 3 bases; bases outside gene matches: 7. This chain's CDR3 is CASSDRIAGYNEQFF. CDR3 DNA: TGTGCCAGCAGTGACAGAATAGCGGGCTACAATGAGCAGTTCTTC.

This clonotype came up a few times. The V and J genes are TRBV11-2 and TRBJ2-7; possibly TRBD1 for D (6 bases). This CDR3 is 13 amino acids long. In germline, CDR1 is SGHAT, CDR2 FQNNGV. With 5 bases removed from V and 9 bases from J, the gap between germline ends came to 17 bases. CDR3 residues: CASSRRQLGAQYF. The CDR3 DNA sequence: TGTGCCAGCAGCCGCCGGCAATTGGGGGCGCAGTACTTC.

V gene TRBV29-1 combines with J gene TRBJ2-2; maybe TRBD2 (5 bases). There are 14 residues in the CDR3. Germline CDR1 reads SQVTM; CDR2 reads ANQGSEA. V lost 1 base, J lost 1 base, and 7 bases lay in between. CDR3 sequence (DNA): TGCAGCGTTGAAGGTAGCGAGAACACCGGGGAGCTGTTTTTT. Protein product: CSVEGSENTGELFF.

This clonotype was recorded a few times. This chain connects TRBV6-2 or TRBV6-3 to TRBJ2-7; D is perhaps TRBD1 (7 bases). Germline V CDR1 and CDR2: MNHEY, SVGEGT. V was trimmed by 6 bases and J by 4 bases, leaving 13 bases between them. The CDR3 sequence is 13 residues long. The chain's CDR3 is CASRRDSVYEQYF. Here the CDR3 DNA reads TGTGCCAGCAGGCGGGACAGCGTGTACGAGCAGTACTTC.

V gene TRBV7-9 combines with J gene TRBJ2-3; D remains unclear. CDR1 SEHNR and CDR2 FQNEAQ come from the germline V gene (reference sequence). V shed 5 bases and J shed 7 bases, with 10 bases lying between them. The CDR3 has 12 amino acids. CDR3 in amino acids: CASSRMLNTQYF. CDR3 coding DNA: TGTGCCAGCAGCCGAATGCTAAATACGCAGTATTTT.

This clonotype has more than one count but fewer than ten. The chain carries TRBV29-1 and TRBJ2-3; 7 nucleotides align to TRBD1. CDR3 length equals 14 residues. CDR1 and CDR2 (germline): SQVTM, ANQGSEA. V shed 2 bases and J 5 bases; nucleotides not matched to a gene: 7. The CDR3 loop is CSVEIPQGVDTQYF. The CDR3 DNA is TGCAGCGTTGAAATTCCGCAGGGGGTAGATACGCAGTATTTT.

The table lists this clonotype with a few counts. The chain links TRBV20-1 to TRBJ2-5; TRBD1 aligns across 9 bases. The J call may not be correct, given that the DNA end is closer to TRBJ2-7. Germline CDR1 is DFQATT and CDR2 is SNEGSKA (reference sequence). The CDR3 has 13 amino acids. In DNA, the CDR3 is TGCAGTGCCCGTAGACAGGGGGTCTACGAGCAGTACTTC. Translation gives CSARRQGVYEQYF.

The chain combines TRBV6-1 with TRBJ2-5; the D is unclear. The CDR3 is 11 amino acids. Germline V gene lookup returns CDR1 MNHNS and CDR2 SASEGT. Trimming cost V 7 bases and J 5 bases, with 8 bases left between them. The CDR3 loop reads CASTLDETQYF. The CDR3 nucleotides are TGTGCCAGCACCCTCGACGAGACCCAGTACTTC.

The V gene is TRBV18, the J gene TRBJ2-7; 11 nucleotides line up with TRBD2. Germline V gives CDR1 KGHSH, CDR2 LQKENI. The trim removed 6 bases at V and 7 bases at J, leaving 11 bases unmatched. The CDR3 contains 15 residues. The CDR3 DNA reads as TGTGCCAGCTCCCTTACTAGCGGGAGTTTGAATGAGCAGTACTTC. It codes for CASSLTSGSLNEQYF.

The chain has TRBV20-1 and TRBJ2-7, with D maybe TRBD2 (5 bases). Germline CDR1 reads DFQATT; CDR2 reads SNEGSKA (reference sequence). This CDR3 spans 13 amino acids. Trimming left V 6 bases short and J 7 bases short, with 19 bases between. The CDR3 sequence: CSASAVPTGEQYF. The DNA for the CDR3 is TGCAGTGCATCAGCGGTCCCTACGGGGGAGCAGTACTTC.

This clonotype showed up just a few times. The chain carries TRBV19 and TRBJ2-3; D gene ambiguous. The CDR3 sequence is 12 residues long. The germline V gene encodes CDR1 LNHDA and CDR2 SQIVND (reference sequence). Trimming pared 5 bases from V and 11 bases from J, leaving 14 bases between. The DNA for the CDR3 is TGTGCCAGTAGTCTTAATAGGGATGAGCAGTATTTT. Encoded protein: CASSLNRDEQYF.